These 10 T cell receptor beta chains originate from one sample sequenced in a study of identical twins. TCRdb re-called the 5' RACE reads through MiXCR, storing one row per CDR3 protein. The table records approximately 590,000 distinct CDR3 sequences, roughly 9.5% of them present only once. The same data also contributed to another study, on yellow fever vaccine responses in identical twins.

Sequencing was done on a sample of PBMCs. The receptors were sampled from a woman between 18 and 30 years old in good health.

This clonotype was counted a few times. The J gene is TRBJ1-1, the V gene TRBV7-2; D may be TRBD1 (6 bases). The ends were cut back, 3 bases at V and 1 base at J, with 12 bases in the middle. This CDR3 has 15 amino acids. The germline gives CDR1 SGHTA, CDR2 FQGNSA. The CDR3 nucleotides read TGTGCCAGCAGCTTCACGGGACAAAAGAACACTGAAGCTTTCTTT. It specifies CASSFTGQKNTEAFF.

The rearrangement joins TRBV30 to TRBJ2-1; 9 bases are shared with TRBD2. Germline values: CDR1 GTSNPN, CDR2 SVGIG (reference sequence). Trimming took 3 bases from V and 7 from J; bases not matched to a gene: 4. The CDR3 is 13 residues long. The CDR3 DNA sequence: TGTGCCTGGAGAGAGAGCGGGAGGAATGAGCAGTTCTTC. Translating gives CAWRESGRNEQFF.

This clonotype was observed a handful of times. The chain uses TRBV29-1 and TRBJ1-1; D is undetermined. This CDR3 is built from 12 residues. Germline V gene lookup returns CDR1 SQVTM and CDR2 ANQGSEA. Trimming shortened V by 3 bases and J by 0 bases, and 5 bases separated the two germline ends. The CDR3 DNA reads TGCAGCGTTGAGGGTATGAACACTGAAGCTTTCTTT. It specifies CSVEGMNTEAFF. The full variable domain, its missing parts supplied by reference TRBV29-1 and TRBJ1-1, is SAVISQKPSRDICQRGTSLTIQCQVDSQVTMMFWYRQQPGQSLTLIATANQGSEATYESGFVIDKFPISRPNLTFSTLTVSNMSPEDSSIYLCSVEGMNTEAFFGQGTRLTVV.

This clonotype has just a few counts. This chain uses TRBV20-1 with TRBJ2-1; TRBD1 might be the D (5 bases). In germline, CDR1 is DFQATT, CDR2 SNEGSKA (reference sequence). This CDR3 comprises 11 residues. The CDR3 bases are TGCAGCCTGCCCAAGGGGAATGAGCAGTTCTTC. Encoded protein: CSLPKGNEQFF.

This clonotype was picked up a small number of times. CDR3 nucleotides: TGCAGTGCGAAGGAACAGGGGGGAGCTTTCTTT. The encoded protein is CSAKEQGGAFF. The chain has TRBV20-1 and TRBJ1-1; TRBD1 aligns across 8 bases. V gave up 6 bases and J gave up 10 bases; unmatched junction bases: 7. From germline, CDR1 is DFQATT and CDR2 SNEGSKA (reference sequence). The CDR3 runs 11 residues.

This clonotype occurred a few times. This chain uses TRBV7-9 with TRBJ2-7, with a tentative D call TRBD2 (5 bases). From germline, CDR1 is SEHNR and CDR2 FQNEAQ (reference sequence). The V end was cut by 3 bases, the J end by 9 bases, with 15 bases between. This CDR3 is 13 amino acids long. The CDR3 nucleotides are TGTGCCAGCAGCTTGGATCCCGCCCGGGGGCAGTACTTC. Translated: CASSLDPARGQYF.

This chain joins TRBV29-1 and TRBJ1-1; 10 bases align to TRBD1. CDR1 and CDR2 from the germline V gene are SQVTM and ANQGSEA. This CDR3 comprises 13 residues. CDR3 sequence (DNA): TGCATGGGGCGACAGGGGGCAATGACTGAAGCTTTCTTT. It yields the protein CMGRQGAMTEAFF.

The chain is built from TRBV20-1 and TRBJ2-7; D ambiguous. Germline CDR1 and CDR2: DFQATT and SNEGSKA (reference sequence). This CDR3 region has 14 residues. Between the trimmed V and J ends, which lost 6 bases and 3 bases, there was a span of 18 bases. The CDR3 region is CSAQESTINYEQYF. CDR3 DNA sequence: TGCAGTGCCCAAGAGTCCACTATTAACTACGAGCAGTACTTC.

This clonotype was counted only a few times. The CDR3 coding sequence is TGCGCCAGCAGCCAAGTGAGTAGCGGGTCCTACGAGCAGTACTTC. Translated, it gives CASSQVSSGSYEQYF. The chain recombines TRBV4-1 with TRBJ2-7, with 7 bases that match TRBD2. This CDR3 region has 15 residues. Germline CDR1 is MGHRA and CDR2 is YSYEKL. V lost 1 base to trimming and J lost 1 base; unmatched junction nucleotides: 4.

V usage is TRBV5-4 and J usage is TRBJ2-7, with TRBD2 matching over 7 bases. With V trimmed by 7 bases and J by 2 bases, 6 bases remained unmatched. The CDR3 is 13 amino acids. Germline lookup yields CDR1 SGHNT and CDR2 YYREEE (reference sequence). The CDR3 DNA reads TGTGCCAGCGGAGCGGGGAATCCCTACGAGCAGTACTTC. The encoded protein is CASGAGNPYEQYF.